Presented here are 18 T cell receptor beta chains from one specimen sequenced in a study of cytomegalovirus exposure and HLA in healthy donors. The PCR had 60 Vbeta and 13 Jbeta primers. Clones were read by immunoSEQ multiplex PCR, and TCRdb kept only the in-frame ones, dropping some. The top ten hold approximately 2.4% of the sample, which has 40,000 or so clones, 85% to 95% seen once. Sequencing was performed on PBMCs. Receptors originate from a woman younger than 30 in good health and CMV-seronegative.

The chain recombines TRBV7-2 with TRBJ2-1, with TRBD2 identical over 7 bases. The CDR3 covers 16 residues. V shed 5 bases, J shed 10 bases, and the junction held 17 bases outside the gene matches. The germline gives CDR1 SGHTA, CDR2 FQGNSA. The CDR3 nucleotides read TGTGCCAGCAGCGAACCCGGGGCTAGCGGTGCAAGGGAGCAGTTCTTC. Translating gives CASSEPGASGAREQFF.

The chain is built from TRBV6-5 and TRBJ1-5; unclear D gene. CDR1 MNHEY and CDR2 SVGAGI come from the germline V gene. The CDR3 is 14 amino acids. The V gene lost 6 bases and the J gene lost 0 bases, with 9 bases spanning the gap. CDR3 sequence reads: CASRLGDSNQPQHF. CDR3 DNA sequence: TGTGCCAGCAGACTCGGGGATAGCAATCAGCCCCAGCATTTT.

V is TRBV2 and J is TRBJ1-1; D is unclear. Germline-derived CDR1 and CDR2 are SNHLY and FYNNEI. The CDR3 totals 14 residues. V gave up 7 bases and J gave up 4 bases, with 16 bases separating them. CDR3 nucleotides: TGTGCCAGCACCTCAGACGGGGTGAGCACTGAAGCTTTCTTT. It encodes CASTSDGVSTEAFF.

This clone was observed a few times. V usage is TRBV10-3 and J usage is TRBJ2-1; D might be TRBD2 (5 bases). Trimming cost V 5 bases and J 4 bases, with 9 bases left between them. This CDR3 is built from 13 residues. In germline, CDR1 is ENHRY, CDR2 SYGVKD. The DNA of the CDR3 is TGTGCCATCAGTCTAGCTGGGTACAATGAGCAGTTCTTC. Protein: CAISLAGYNEQFF.

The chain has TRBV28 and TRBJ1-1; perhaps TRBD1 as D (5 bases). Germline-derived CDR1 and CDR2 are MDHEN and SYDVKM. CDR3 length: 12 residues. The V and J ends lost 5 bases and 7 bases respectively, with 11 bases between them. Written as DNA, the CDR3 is TGTGCCAGCAGTCGACAGTCCTTTGAAGCTTTCTTT. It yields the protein CASSRQSFEAFF.

CDR3 nucleotide sequence: TGTGCCAGCAGTTTATTATTTGGAGGACAGGGATTTCGAGGAGAGACCCAGTACTTC. This encodes CASSLLFGGQGFRGETQYF. This sequence joins TRBV28 and TRBJ2-5; 8 bases are shared with TRBD1. Trimming took 1 base from V and 4 from J; bases not matched to a gene: 17. The CDR3 runs 19 residues. The germline V gene has CDR1 MDHEN and CDR2 SYDVKM.

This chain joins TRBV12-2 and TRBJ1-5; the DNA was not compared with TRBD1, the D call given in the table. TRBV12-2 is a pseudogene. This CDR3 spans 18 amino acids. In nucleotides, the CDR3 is TGTGCAAGTCGCTTAGCAGGGGCCCGCCATTGTGGCAATCAGCCCCAGCATTTT. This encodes CASRLAGARHCGNQPQHF.

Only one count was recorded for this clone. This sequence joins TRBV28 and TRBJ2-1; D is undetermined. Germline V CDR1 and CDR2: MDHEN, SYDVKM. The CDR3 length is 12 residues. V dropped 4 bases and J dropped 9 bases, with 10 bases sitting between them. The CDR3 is CASSSPAVEQFF. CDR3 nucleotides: TGTGCCAGCAGTTCTCCGGCGGTTGAGCAGTTCTTC.

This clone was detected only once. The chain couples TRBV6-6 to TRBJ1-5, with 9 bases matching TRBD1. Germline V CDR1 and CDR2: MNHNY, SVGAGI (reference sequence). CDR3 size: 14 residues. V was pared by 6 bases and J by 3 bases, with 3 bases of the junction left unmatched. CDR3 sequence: CASRQQGANQPQHF. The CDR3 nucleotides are TGTGCCAGCAGGCAACAGGGGGCCAATCAGCCCCAGCATTTT.

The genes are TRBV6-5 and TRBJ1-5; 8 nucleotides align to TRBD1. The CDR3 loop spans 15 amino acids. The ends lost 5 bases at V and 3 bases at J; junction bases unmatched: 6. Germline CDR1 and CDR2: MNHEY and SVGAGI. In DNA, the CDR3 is TGTGCCAGCAGTCACAGGGGGTCCCTCAATCAGCCCCAGCATTTT. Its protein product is CASSHRGSLNQPQHF.

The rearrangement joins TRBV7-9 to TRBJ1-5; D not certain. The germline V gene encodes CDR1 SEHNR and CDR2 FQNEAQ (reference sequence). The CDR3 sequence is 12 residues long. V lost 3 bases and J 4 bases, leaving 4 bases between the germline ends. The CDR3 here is CASSFPNQPQHF. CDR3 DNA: TGTGCCAGCAGCTTTCCAAATCAGCCCCAGCATTTT. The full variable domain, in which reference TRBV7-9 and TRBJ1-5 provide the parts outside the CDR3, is DTGVSQNPRHKITKRGQNVTFRCDPISEHNRLYWYRQTLGQGPEFLTYFQNEAQLEKSRLLSDRFSAERPKGSFSTLEIQRTEQGDSAMYLCASSFPNQPQHFGDGTRLSIL.

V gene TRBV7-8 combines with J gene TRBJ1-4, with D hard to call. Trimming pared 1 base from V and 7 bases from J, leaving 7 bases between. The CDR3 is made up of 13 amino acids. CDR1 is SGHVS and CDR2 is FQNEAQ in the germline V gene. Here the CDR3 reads CASSLGGPEKLFF. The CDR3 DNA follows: TGTGCCAGCAGCTTAGGAGGGCCTGAAAAACTGTTTTTT.

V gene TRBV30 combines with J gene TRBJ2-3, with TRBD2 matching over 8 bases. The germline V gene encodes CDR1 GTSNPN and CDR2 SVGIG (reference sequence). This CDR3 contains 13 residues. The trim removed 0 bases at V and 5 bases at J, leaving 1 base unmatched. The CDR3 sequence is CAWSVRGGDTQYF. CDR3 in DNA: TGTGCCTGGAGTGTACGGGGGGGAGATACGCAGTATTTT.

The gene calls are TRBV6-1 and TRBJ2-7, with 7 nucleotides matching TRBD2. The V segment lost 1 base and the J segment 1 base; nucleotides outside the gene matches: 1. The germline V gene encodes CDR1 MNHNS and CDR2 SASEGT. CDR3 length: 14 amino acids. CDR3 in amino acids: CASSEGGLSYEQYF. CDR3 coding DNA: TGTGCCAGCAGTGAAGGGGGACTATCCTACGAGCAGTACTTC.

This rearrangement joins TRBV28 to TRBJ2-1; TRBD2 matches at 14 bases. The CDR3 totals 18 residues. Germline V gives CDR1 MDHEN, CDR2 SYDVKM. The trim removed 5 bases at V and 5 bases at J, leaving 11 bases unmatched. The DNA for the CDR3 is TGTGCCAGCAGTCCGGGACTAGCGGGAGTAACGATTCACAATGAGCAGTTCTTC. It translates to CASSPGLAGVTIHNEQFF.

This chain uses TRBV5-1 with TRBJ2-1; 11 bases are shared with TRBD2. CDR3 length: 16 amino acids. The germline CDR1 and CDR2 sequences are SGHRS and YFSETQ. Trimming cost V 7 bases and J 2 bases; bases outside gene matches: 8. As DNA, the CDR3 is TGCGCCAGCCAACTAGCGGGAGACACCCCCTACAATGAGCAGTTCTTC. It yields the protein CASQLAGDTPYNEQFF.

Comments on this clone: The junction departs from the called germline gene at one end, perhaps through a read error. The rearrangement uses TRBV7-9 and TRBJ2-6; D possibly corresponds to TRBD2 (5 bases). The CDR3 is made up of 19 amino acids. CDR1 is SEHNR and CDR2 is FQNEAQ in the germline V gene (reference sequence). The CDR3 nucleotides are TGTTCCAGCAGCCCTCCCGTAGATGCGGGCCACTCTGGGGCCAACGTCCTGACTTTC. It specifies CSSSPPVDAGHSGANVLTF.

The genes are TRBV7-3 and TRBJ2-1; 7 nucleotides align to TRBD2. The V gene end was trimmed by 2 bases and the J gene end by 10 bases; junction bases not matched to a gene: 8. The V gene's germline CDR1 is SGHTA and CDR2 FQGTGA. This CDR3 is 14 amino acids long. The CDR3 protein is CASSLEGTTSEQFF. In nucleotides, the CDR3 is TGTGCCAGCAGCTTAGAGGGGACTACATCGGAGCAGTTCTTC.